Below, 7 T cell receptor beta chains from the same sample are listed, as sequenced in a study of T-cell reconstitution after alpha-beta-depleted transplantation in children. This sample's TCRbeta library carried unique molecular identifier barcodes. TCRdb re-analysed the PCR reads in MiXCR, keeping a single row per CDR3 protein. The table lists roughly 500,000 distinct CDR3 sequences, roughly 18% of them singletons. Specimen: PBMCs from the stem cell graft donor, collected from the stem cell graft. The receptors stem from a human donor who donated a stem cell graft to a child with acute lymphoblastic leukemia.

This clonotype was counted between two and nine times. The CDR3 protein is CSALTPPSGRGDTQYF. As DNA, the CDR3 is TGCAGTGCTCTGACACCCCCTAGCGGGAGGGGAGATACGCAGTATTTT. The V gene is TRBV20-1, the J gene TRBJ2-3; 12 bases are shared with TRBD2. The V gene end was trimmed by 5 bases and the J gene end by 5 bases; junction bases not matched to a gene: 11. The V gene's germline CDR1 is DFQATT and CDR2 SNEGSKA (reference sequence). This CDR3 spans 16 amino acids.

This clonotype was seen repeatedly, ten times or more. The chain joins TRBV7-2 to TRBJ2-1; D remains unclear. The CDR3 is 13 residues long. V lost 5 bases and J lost 4, with 9 bases in between. Germline-derived CDR1 and CDR2 are SGHTA and FQGNSA. Here the CDR3 reads CASSPQRYNEQFF. CDR3 DNA sequence: TGTGCCAGCAGCCCGCAGAGATACAATGAGCAGTTCTTC. Full variable domain (rest looked up from reference TRBV7-2 and TRBJ2-1): GAGVSQSPSNKVTEKGKDVELRCDPISGHTALYWYRQSLGQGLEFLIYFQGNSAPDKSGLPSDRFSAERTGGSVSTLTIQRTQQEDSAVYLCASSPQRYNEQFFGPGTRLTVL.

This clonotype showed up just a few times. The chain couples TRBV25-1 to TRBJ1-1; 7 nucleotides align to TRBD1. V gave up 8 bases and J gave up 1 base; unmatched junction bases: 7. Germline V gene sequence: CDR1 MGHDK, CDR2 SYGVNS. The CDR3 length is 14 residues. The CDR3 sequence is CASGEQGRNTEAFF. In DNA, the CDR3 is TGTGCCAGCGGGGAACAGGGGAGGAACACTGAAGCTTTCTTT.

This clonotype was observed many times. This chain joins TRBV29-1 and TRBJ2-2; D is uncertain. The V end lost 4 bases, the J end lost 3 bases, and 3 bases lay between the germline ends. This CDR3 has 11 residues. Germline V gene data show CDR1 as SQVTM and CDR2 as ANQGSEA. CDR3 DNA sequence: TGCAGCGTTGGACACACCGGGGAGCTGTTTTTT. This translates into CSVGHTGELFF.

This clonotype was detected only a few times. The CDR3 nucleotides are TGTGCCAGTAGTACAGATTACAATGAGCAGTTCTTC. Encoded protein: CASSTDYNEQFF. The chain joins TRBV19 to TRBJ2-1; D is ambiguous. This CDR3 has 12 residues. Trimming pared 4 bases from V and 4 bases from J, leaving 5 bases between. The germline CDR1 and CDR2 sequences are LNHDA and SQIVND (reference sequence).

The chain combines TRBV5-1 with TRBJ1-1, with D possibly being TRBD1 (5 bases). Trimming left V 1 base short and J 2 bases short, with 15 bases between. The germline gives CDR1 SGHRS, CDR2 YFSETQ. CDR3 length: 16 amino acids. CDR3 bases: TGCGCCAGCAGCTTGATGGAGCAGGGAGGAAACACTGAAGCTTTCTTT. Translating it yields CASSLMEQGGNTEAFF. The full variable domain, rest sourced from reference TRBV5-1 and TRBJ1-1, is KAGVTQTPRYLIKTRGQQVTLSCSPISGHRSVSWYQQTPGQGLQFLFEYFSETQRNKGNFPGRFSGRQFSNSRSEMNVSTLELGDSALYLCASSLMEQGGNTEAFFGQGTRLTVV.

This clonotype has only a few counts. The chain uses TRBV29-1 and TRBJ2-1; the match to TRBD2 covers 7 bases. This CDR3 has 14 amino acids. Trimming at V came to 3 bases and at J to 2 bases, leaving 4 bases not matched to a gene. CDR1 and CDR2 from the germline V gene are SQVTM and ANQGSEA. CDR3: CSVEGTKAYNEQFF. In DNA form, the CDR3 reads TGCAGCGTTGAGGGGACTAAAGCCTACAATGAGCAGTTCTTC.